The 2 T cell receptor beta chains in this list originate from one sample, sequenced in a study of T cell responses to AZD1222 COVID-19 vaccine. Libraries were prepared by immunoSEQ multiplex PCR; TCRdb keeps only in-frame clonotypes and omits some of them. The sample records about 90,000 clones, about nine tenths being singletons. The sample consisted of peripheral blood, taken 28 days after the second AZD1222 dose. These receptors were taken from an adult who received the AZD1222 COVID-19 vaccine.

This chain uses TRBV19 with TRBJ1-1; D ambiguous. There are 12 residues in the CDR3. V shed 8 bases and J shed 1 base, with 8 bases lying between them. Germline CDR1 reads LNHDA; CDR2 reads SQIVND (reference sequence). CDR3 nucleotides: TGTGCCAGTCTCTCCAGGAACACTGAAGCTTTCTTT. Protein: CASLSRNTEAFF. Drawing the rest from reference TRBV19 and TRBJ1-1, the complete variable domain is DGGITQSPKYLFRKEGQNVTLSCEQNLNHDAMYWYRQDPGQGLRLIYYSQIVNDFQKGDIAEGYSVSREKKESFPLTVTSAQKNPTAFYLCASLSRNTEAFFGQGTRLTVV.

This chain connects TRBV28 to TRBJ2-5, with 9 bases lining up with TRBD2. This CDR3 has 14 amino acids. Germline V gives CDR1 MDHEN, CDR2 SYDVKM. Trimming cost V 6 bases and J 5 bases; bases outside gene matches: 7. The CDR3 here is CASRERGAWETQYF. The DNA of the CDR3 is TGTGCCAGCAGGGAGCGGGGGGCGTGGGAGACCCAGTACTTC. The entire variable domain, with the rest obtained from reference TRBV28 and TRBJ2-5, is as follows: DVKVTQSSRYLVKRTGEKVFLECVQDMDHENMFWYRQDPGLGLRLIYFSYDVKMKEKGDIPEGYSVSREKKERFSLILESASTNQTSMYLCASRERGAWETQYFGPGTRLLVL.